In its sample, the clone carrying this TCR beta chain was seen many times. Regarding time point: newly diagnosed GD, antithyroid drugs for less than 3 months. From PBMCs, RNA was extracted and then used to make the TCR library. This sample was taken from a study of regulatory T cells in long-lasting Graves disease. Germline values: CDR1 DFQATT, CDR2 SNEGSKA (reference sequence). This CDR3 has 15 residues. The V gene lost 6 bases and the J gene lost 0 bases, with 17 bases spanning the gap. Libraries of TCR beta came from iRepertoire HTBI primers plus Arm-PCR of CDR3 regions. TCRdb re-called the multiplex PCR reads with MiXCR, one entry per CDR3 protein. The repertoire holds about 540,000 distinct CDR3 sequences, with roughly 14% as singletons. The same sample was also used in a study of T cells in Graves' hyperthyroidism and ophthalmopathy.

The sample in question was peripheral blood mononuclear cells (PBMCs), obtained at new diagnosis, from a patient treated with antithyroid drugs. The rearrangement joins TRBV20-1 to TRBJ2-5; D is undetermined. The clonotype originates from a man younger than 45 with Graves disease. CDR3: CSAPRANADQETQYF. The CDR3 DNA follows: TGCAGTGCCCCCCGGGCCAACGCCGACCAAGAGACCCAGTACTTC.